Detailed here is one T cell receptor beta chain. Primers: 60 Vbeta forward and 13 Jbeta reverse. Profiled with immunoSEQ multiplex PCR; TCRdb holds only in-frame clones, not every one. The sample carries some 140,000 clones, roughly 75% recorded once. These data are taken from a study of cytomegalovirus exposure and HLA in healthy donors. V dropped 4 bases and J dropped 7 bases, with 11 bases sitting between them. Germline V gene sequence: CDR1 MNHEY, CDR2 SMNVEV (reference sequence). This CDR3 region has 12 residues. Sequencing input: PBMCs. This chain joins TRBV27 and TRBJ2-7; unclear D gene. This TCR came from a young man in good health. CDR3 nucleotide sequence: TGTGCCAGCAGTTCCCTCCCCCAGGAGCAGTACTTC. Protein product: CASSSLPQEQYF.